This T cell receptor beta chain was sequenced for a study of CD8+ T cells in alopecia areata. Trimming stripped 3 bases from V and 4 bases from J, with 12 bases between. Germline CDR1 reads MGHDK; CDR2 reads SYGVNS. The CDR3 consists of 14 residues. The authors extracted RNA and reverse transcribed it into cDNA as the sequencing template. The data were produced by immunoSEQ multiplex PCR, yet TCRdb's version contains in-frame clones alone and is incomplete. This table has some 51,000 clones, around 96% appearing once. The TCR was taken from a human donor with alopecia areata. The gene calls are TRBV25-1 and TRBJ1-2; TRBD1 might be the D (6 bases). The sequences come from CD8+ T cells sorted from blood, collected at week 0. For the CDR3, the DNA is TGTGCCAGCAGTGACTCCGACAGGCTCTATGGCTACACCTTC. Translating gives CASSDSDRLYGYTF.